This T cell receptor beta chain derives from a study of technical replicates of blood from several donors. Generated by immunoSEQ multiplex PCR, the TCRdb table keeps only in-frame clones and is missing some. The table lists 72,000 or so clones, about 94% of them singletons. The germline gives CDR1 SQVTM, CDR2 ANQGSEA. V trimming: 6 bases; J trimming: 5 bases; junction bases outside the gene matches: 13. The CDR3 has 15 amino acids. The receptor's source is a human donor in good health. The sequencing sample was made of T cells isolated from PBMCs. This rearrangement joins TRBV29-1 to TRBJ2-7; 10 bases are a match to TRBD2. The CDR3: CSVRTSGNYPHEQYF. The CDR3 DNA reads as TGCAGCGTACGGACTAGCGGCAACTATCCCCACGAGCAGTACTTC.